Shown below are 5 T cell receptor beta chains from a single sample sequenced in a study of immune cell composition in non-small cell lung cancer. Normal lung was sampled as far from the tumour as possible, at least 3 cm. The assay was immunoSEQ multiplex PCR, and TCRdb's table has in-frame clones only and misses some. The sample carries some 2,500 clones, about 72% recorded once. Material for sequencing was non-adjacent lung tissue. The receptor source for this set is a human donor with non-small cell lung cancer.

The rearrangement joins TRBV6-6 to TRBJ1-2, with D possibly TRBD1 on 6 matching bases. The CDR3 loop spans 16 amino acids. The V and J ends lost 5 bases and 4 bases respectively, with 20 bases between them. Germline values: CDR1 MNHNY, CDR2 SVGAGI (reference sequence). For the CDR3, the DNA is TGTGCCAGCAGTCTAACCTGGGACACGACGGGCTATGGCTACACCTTC. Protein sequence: CASSLTWDTTGYGYTF.

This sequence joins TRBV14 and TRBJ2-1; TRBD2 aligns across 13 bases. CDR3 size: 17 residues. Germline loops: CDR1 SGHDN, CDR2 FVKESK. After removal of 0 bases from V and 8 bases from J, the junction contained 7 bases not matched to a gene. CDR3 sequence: CASSQDRLAGGLDEQFF. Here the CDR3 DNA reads TGTGCCAGCAGCCAAGATCGACTAGCGGGGGGCCTCGATGAGCAGTTCTTC.

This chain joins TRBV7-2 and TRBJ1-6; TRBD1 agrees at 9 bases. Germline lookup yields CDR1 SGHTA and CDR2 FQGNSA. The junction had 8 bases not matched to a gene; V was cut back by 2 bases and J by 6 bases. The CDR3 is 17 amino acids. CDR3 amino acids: CASSLLGRGQGNSPLHF. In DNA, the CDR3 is TGTGCCAGCAGCTTATTGGGACGGGGACAGGGTAATTCACCCCTCCACTTT.

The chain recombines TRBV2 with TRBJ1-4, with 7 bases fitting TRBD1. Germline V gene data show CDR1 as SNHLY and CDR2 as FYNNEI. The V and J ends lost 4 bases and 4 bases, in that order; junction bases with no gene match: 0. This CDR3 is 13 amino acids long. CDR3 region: CASSGDSNEKLFF. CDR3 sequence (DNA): TGTGCCAGCAGTGGGGACAGTAATGAAAAACTGTTTTTT.

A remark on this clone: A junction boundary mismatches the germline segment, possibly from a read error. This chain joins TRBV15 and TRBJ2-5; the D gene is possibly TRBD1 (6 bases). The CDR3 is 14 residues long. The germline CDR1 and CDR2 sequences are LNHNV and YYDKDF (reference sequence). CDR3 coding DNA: TGTGCCACCAGCAGAGATCAGGGGCAAGGGACCCAGTACTTC. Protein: CATSRDQGQGTQYF.